This TCR beta chain was captured by sequencing in a study of T cell repertoires in cytomegalovirus infection. Looking at the study overall: Indicated by public TCR beta signatures were CMV infection and matching HLA type.

This clonotype was counted between two and nine times. Its target is unknown. One entry per CDR3 protein, called by TCRdb with MiXCR from the reads. The data hold around 750,000 distinct CDR3 sequences, with 32% observed a single time. Points from the study as a whole: Across the ex vivo response, the dominant clonotypes were HLA-C-restricted CMV-specific TCR beta clonotypes.

The input for sequencing was cultured CD8+ T cells from PBMCs, taken from culture after CMV antigen stimulation. This receptor was identified in a human donor in good health (CMV status not recorded). Some clones in this sample may be carry-over from other donors' samples.

The CDR3 loop is CASSSPGQGDFSYTF. The CDR3 DNA follows: TGTGCCAGCAGTTCCCCTGGACAGGGGGATTTTAGCTACACCTTC. This chain connects TRBV12-3 or TRBV12-4 to TRBJ1-2, with TRBD1 identical over 10 bases. The junction had 11 bases not matched to a gene; V was cut back by 4 bases and J by 9 bases. This CDR3 has 15 amino acids.